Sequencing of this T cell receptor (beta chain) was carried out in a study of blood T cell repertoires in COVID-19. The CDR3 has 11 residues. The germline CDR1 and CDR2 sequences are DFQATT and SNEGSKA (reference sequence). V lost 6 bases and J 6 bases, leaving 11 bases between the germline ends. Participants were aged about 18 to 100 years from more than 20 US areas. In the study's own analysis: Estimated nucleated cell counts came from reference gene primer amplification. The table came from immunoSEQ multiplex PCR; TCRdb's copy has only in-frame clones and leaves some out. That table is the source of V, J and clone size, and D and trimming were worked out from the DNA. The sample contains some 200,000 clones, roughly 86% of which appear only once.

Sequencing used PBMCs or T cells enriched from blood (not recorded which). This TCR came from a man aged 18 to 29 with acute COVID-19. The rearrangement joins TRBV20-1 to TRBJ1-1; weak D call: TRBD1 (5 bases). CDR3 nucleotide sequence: TGCAGTGCCCGAAGGGGCTCTGAAGCTTTCTTT. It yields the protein CSARRGSEAFF.